Below are 21 T cell receptor beta chains sequenced from a single sample in a study of blood T cell repertoires in COVID-19. Sequencing was performed with immunoSEQ multiplex PCR; in TCRdb, only in-frame clones are kept and a portion is missing. This table has fewer than 350,000 clones, roughly 90% appearing once. Source material: peripheral blood. The receptors originated from a woman in her sixties with COVID-19, enrolled during active disease.

The chain carries TRBV29-1 and TRBJ2-2; no definite D call. CDR3 length: 11 residues. The germline gives CDR1 SQVTM, CDR2 ANQGSEA. V lost 4 bases, J lost 7 bases, and 7 bases lay in between. The CDR3 nucleotides are TGCAGCGTTGCTCTAGTCGGGGAGCTGTTTTTT. This codes for CSVALVGELFF.

J is TRBJ2-5 and V is TRBV7-3; D is possibly TRBD1 (6 bases). CDR1 SGHTA and CDR2 FQGTGA come from the germline V gene. V lost 3 bases and J lost 2, with 10 bases in between. The CDR3 sequence is 14 residues long. The CDR3 reads CASSFQGKQETQYF. DNA for the CDR3: TGTGCCAGCAGCTTCCAGGGGAAACAAGAGACCCAGTACTTC.

The chain couples TRBV14 to TRBJ2-2; D possibly corresponds to TRBD2 (6 bases). CDR1 is SGHDN and CDR2 is FVKESK in the germline V gene. Between the trimmed V and J ends, which lost 3 bases and 0 bases, there was a span of 20 bases. CDR3 length equals 19 residues. The DNA for the CDR3 is TGTGCCAGCAGCCAGAGGGGACTGGCGTCAAACGCGAACACCGGGGAGCTGTTTTTT. Amino acid sequence: CASSQRGLASNANTGELFF.

This clone came up once. The gene calls are TRBV7-2 and TRBJ2-3; maybe TRBD1 (6 bases). Germline CDR1 reads SGHTA; CDR2 reads FQGNSA. The CDR3 consists of 15 residues. Trimming cost V 3 bases and J 1 base, with 11 bases left between them. The CDR3, as DNA: TGTGCCAGCAGCTTGGCAGGGGTTGGCACAGATACGCAGTATTTT. Protein: CASSLAGVGTDTQYF.

This clone has a single count. The CDR3 is CASSKGIGTDPTTSDSNGEAFF. Written as DNA, the CDR3 is TGTGCCAGCAGCAAAGGGATAGGGACAGACCCTACAACCTCAGATTCGAACGGGGAAGCTTTCTTT. The chain couples TRBV21-1 to TRBJ1-1; the listed D gene, TRBD1, was not tested against the DNA. TRBV21-1 is a pseudogene. This CDR3 is 22 amino acids long.

V usage is TRBV11-2 and J usage is TRBJ1-6, with TRBD1 matching 7 bases. The germline gives CDR1 SGHAT, CDR2 FQNNGV. The CDR3 consists of 15 residues. Unmatched junction bases numbered 9, after V lost 5 bases and J lost 8 bases. CDR3 protein: CASSPRQGLDSPLHF. The CDR3 DNA reads TGTGCCAGCAGCCCCCGACAGGGTTTGGATTCACCCCTCCACTTT.

The chain carries TRBV9 and TRBJ1-2; D is unresolved. CDR3 length equals 14 residues. The ends were cut back, 0 bases at V and 7 bases at J, with 13 bases in the middle. The germline CDR1 and CDR2 sequences are SGDLS and YYNGEE. The CDR3 nucleotides read TGTGCCAGCAGCGTAGTAGGAGGTACATCTGGCTACACCTTC. This translates into CASSVVGGTSGYTF.

The gene calls are TRBV15 and TRBJ1-5, with 8 positions matching TRBD1. Germline values: CDR1 LNHNV, CDR2 YYDKDF (reference sequence). This CDR3 spans 18 amino acids. J lost 3 bases, V lost 5 bases, and 15 bases had no gene match. The CDR3 here is CATSPDRGSIVDNQPQHF. CDR3 DNA: TGTGCCACCAGCCCAGACAGGGGATCAATAGTTGACAATCAGCCCCAGCATTTT.

V is TRBV7-9 and J is TRBJ2-1, with 8 nucleotides matching TRBD1. The CDR3 has 16 amino acids. Germline V CDR1 and CDR2: SEHNR, FQNEAQ (reference sequence). The V and J ends lost 5 bases and 1 base, in that order; junction bases with no gene match: 7. DNA for the CDR3: TGTGCCAGCAGCCAACCGCAGGGGGCGTCCTACAATGAGCAGTTCTTC. Protein: CASSQPQGASYNEQFF.

This chain joins TRBV27 and TRBJ2-1; 9 nucleotides line up with TRBD1. V lost 4 bases to trimming and J lost 6 bases; unmatched junction nucleotides: 4. The CDR3 is 14 residues long. CDR1 is MNHEY, CDR2 SMNVEV, per germline (reference sequence). The CDR3 protein is CASSSDRGINEQFF. DNA for the CDR3: TGTGCCAGCAGTTCGGACAGGGGTATCAATGAGCAGTTCTTC.

In this sample, this clone turned up a few times. This same CDR3 is encoded by further DNA sequences in the sample. This chain links TRBV7-2 with TRBJ1-5, with TRBD1 as a possible D gene (5 bases). V lost 6 bases to trimming and J lost 4 bases, with 10 bases between them. The CDR3 has 13 residues. CDR1 and CDR2 from the germline V gene are SGHTA and FQGNSA. In DNA, the CDR3 is TGTGCCAGCAGTTTTGACAGAAATCAGCCCCAGCATTTT. This gives the protein CASSFDRNQPQHF.

This sequence joins TRBV5-1 and TRBJ2-2; possible D gene TRBD2, 5 bases. The CDR3 is 15 amino acids. The ends were cut back, 1 base at V and 2 bases at J, with 9 bases in the middle. The V gene's germline CDR1 is SGHRS and CDR2 YFSETQ. CDR3 loop: CASSLMWTNTGELFF. CDR3 DNA sequence: TGCGCCAGCAGCTTGATGTGGACTAACACCGGGGAGCTGTTTTTT.

V usage is TRBV7-6 and J usage is TRBJ2-1, with a weak D call TRBD1 (5 bases). The CDR3 runs 16 residues. Germline V gene lookup returns CDR1 SGHVS and CDR2 FNYEAQ. The V end was cut by 4 bases, the J end by 0 bases, with 13 bases between. CDR3 loop: CASSYRDSVSYNEQFF. The CDR3 DNA reads TGTGCCAGCAGCTATCGAGACAGTGTCTCCTACAATGAGCAGTTCTTC.

The CDR3 nucleotides read TGTGCCAGCAGCCCTGGGGGAGCGGGGGGCGAGACCCAGTACTTC. Its protein is CASSPGGAGGETQYF. This chain joins TRBV3-1 (or the pseudogene TRBV3-2) and TRBJ2-5, with 9 bases fitting TRBD2. CDR1 is LGHDT, CDR2 YNNKEL, per germline (reference sequence). CDR3 length: 15 residues. The J segment lost 5 bases and the V segment lost 4 bases, leaving 8 bases of the junction unmatched.

This chain links TRBV3-1 (or the pseudogene TRBV3-2) with TRBJ1-2; TRBD1 matches 7 bases. V gave up 1 base and J gave up 4 bases; unmatched junction bases: 6. Germline values: CDR1 LGHDT, CDR2 YNNKEL (reference sequence). The CDR3 is 15 amino acids. As DNA, the CDR3 is TGTGCCAGCAGCCAAGGGGGCAGGGGGATCTATGGCTACACCTTC. This codes for CASSQGGRGIYGYTF.

The DNA of the CDR3 is TGTGCCAGCAGCCAAATACAGGGGGCGCGGGATGAGCAGTTCTTC. Translated: CASSQIQGARDEQFF. This chain links TRBV4-2 with TRBJ2-1, with TRBD1 matching over 9 bases. CDR3 length: 15 amino acids. Unmatched junction bases numbered 7, after V lost 2 bases and J lost 8 bases. Germline assignment: CDR1 LGHNA and CDR2 YNFKEQ.

The chain has TRBV2 and TRBJ2-3, with 12 bases that match TRBD2. Losses at the gene ends were 6 bases for V and 0 bases for J; bases not matched to a gene: 4. This CDR3 region has 16 residues. Germline lookup yields CDR1 SNHLY and CDR2 FYNNEI. The CDR3: CASRDGLAGSTDTQYF. The CDR3 DNA follows: TGTGCCAGCAGAGACGGACTAGCGGGGAGCACAGATACGCAGTATTTT.

The chain has TRBV9 and TRBJ2-5, with TRBD2 matching 8 bases. This CDR3 spans 15 amino acids. The V and J ends lost 4 bases and 5 bases, in that order; junction bases with no gene match: 10. CDR1 is SGDLS and CDR2 is YYNGEE in the germline V gene. In nucleotides, the CDR3 is TGTGCCAGCAGCTTCTCCGGGGGGGCTCTGGAGACCCAGTACTTC. The encoded protein is CASSFSGGALETQYF.

This clone was picked up one time. The sample has other DNA sequences that encode this CDR3 too. The chain combines TRBV6-6 with TRBJ1-1, with D uncertain. CDR1 is MNHNY, CDR2 SVGAGI, per germline (reference sequence). Deletions cut 0 bases from V and 6 bases from J, with 5 bases between. The CDR3 is 12 amino acids. CDR3 region: CASSYSRAEAFF. CDR3 bases: TGTGCCAGCAGTTACTCGAGAGCTGAAGCTTTCTTT.

The V call is TRBV12-3 or TRBV12-4, the J call TRBJ1-5; D is ambiguous. V was clipped by 2 bases and J by 7 bases, with 9 bases between them. The CDR3 runs 13 residues. The CDR3 region has the DNA TGTGCCAGCAGTTTAAGAGGAAGCCAGCCCCAGCATTTT. Its translation: CASSLRGSQPQHF.

V usage is TRBV5-4 and J usage is TRBJ2-1, with a tentative D call TRBD2 (6 bases). CDR3 length: 15 residues. Germline V gives CDR1 SGHNT, CDR2 YYREEE (reference sequence). Trimming pared 0 bases from V and 3 bases from J, leaving 10 bases between. The CDR3 coding sequence is TGTGCCAGCAGCTTGGGCGGGGCCGTCTACAATGAGCAGTTCTTC. Amino acids: CASSLGGAVYNEQFF.